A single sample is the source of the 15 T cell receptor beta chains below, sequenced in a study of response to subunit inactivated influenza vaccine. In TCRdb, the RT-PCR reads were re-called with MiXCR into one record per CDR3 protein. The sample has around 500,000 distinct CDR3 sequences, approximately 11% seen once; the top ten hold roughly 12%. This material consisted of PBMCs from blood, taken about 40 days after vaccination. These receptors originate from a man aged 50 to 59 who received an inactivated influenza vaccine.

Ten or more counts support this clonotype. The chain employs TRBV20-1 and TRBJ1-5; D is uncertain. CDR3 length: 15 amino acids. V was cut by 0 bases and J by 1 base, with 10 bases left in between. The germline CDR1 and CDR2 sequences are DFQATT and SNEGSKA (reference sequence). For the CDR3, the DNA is TGCAGTGCTAGAGATTGGCGGGGAAGCAATCAGCCCCAGCATTTT. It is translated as CSARDWRGSNQPQHF.

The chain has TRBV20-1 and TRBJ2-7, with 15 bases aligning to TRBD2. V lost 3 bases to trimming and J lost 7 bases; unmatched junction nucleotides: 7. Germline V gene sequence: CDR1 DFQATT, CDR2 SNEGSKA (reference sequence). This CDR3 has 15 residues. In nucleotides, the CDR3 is TGCAGTGCTAGGGGGACTAGCGGGGGGTTTGAGGAGCAGTACTTC. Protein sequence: CSARGTSGGFEEQYF.

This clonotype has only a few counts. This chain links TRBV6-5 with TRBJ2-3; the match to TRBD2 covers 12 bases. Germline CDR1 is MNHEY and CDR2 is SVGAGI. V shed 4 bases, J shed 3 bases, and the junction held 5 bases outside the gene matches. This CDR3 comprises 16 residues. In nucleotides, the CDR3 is TGTGCCAGCAGTTTATCCGGGACTAGCGGGACAGATACGCAGTATTTT. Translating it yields CASSLSGTSGTDTQYF.

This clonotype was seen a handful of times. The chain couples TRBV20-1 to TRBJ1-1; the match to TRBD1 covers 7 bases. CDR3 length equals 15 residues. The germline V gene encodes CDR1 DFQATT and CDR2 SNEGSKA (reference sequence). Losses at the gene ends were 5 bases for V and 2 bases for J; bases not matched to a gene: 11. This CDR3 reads CSAVHPGQVNTEAFF. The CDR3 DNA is TGCAGTGCTGTTCACCCCGGACAGGTCAACACTGAAGCTTTCTTT.

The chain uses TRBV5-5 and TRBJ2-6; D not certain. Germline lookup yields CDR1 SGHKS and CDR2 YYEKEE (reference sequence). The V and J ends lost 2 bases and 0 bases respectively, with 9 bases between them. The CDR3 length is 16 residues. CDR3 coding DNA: TGTGCCAGCAGCTTTGGGCCCGTCTCTGGGGCCAACGTCCTGACTTTC. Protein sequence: CASSFGPVSGANVLTF.

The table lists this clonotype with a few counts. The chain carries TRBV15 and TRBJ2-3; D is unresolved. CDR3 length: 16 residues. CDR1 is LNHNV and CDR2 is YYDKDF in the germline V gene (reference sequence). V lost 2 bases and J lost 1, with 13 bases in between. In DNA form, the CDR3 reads TGTGCCACCAGCAGATCGGGCCAGGCGCGCACAGATACGCAGTATTTT. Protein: CATSRSGQARTDTQYF. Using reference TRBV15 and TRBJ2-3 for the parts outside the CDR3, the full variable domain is DAMVIQNPRYQVTQFGKPVTLSCSQTLNHNVMYWYQQKSSQAPKLLFHYYDKDFNNEADTPDNFQSRRPNTSFCFLDIRSPGLGDTAMYLCATSRSGQARTDTQYFGPGTRLTVL.

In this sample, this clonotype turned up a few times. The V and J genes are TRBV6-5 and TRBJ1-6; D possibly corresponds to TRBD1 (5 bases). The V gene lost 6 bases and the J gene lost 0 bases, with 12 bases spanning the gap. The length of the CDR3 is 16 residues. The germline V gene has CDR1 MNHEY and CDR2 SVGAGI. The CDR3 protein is CASSYRRGSYNSPLHF. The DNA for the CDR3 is TGTGCCAGCAGCTACCGGAGGGGCTCCTATAATTCACCCCTCCACTTT.

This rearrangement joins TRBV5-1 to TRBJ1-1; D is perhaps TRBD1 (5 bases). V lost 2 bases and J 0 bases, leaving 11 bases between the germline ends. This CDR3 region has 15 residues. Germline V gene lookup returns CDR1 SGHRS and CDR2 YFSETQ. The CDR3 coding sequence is TGCGCCAGCAGCTTAAATGGGGCCATGAACACTGAAGCTTTCTTT. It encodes CASSLNGAMNTEAFF.

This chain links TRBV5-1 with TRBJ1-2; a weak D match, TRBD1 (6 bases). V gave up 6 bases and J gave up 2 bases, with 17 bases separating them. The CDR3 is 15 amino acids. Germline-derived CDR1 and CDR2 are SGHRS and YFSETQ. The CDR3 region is CASNLDTGLNYGYTF. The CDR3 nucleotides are TGCGCCAGCAACTTAGATACAGGGTTAAACTATGGCTACACCTTC.

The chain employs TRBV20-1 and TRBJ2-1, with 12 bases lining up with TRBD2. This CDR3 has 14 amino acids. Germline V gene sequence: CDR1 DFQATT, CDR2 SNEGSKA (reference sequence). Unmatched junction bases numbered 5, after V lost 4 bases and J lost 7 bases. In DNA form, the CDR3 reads TGCAGTGCTAAGACTAGCGGGAGTTGGAATGAGCAGTTCTTC. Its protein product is CSAKTSGSWNEQFF.

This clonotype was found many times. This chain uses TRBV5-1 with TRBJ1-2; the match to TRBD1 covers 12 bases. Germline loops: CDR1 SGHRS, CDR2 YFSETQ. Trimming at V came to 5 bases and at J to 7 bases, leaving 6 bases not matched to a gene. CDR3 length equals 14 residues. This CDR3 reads CASRPGQGAFGYTF. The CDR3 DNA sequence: TGCGCCAGCAGACCGGGACAGGGGGCGTTTGGCTACACCTTC.

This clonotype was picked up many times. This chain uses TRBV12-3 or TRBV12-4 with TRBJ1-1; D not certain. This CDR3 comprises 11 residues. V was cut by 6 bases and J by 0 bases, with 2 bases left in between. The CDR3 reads CASRVNTEAFF. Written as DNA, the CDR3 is TGTGCCAGCAGGGTGAACACTGAAGCTTTCTTT.

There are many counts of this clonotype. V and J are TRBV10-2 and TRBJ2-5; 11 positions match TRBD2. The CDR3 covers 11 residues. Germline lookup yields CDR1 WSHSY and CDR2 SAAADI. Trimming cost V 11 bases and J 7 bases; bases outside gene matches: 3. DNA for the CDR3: TGCGCCGTCGGGACTAGCGGGACCCAGTACTTC. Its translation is CAVGTSGTQYF.

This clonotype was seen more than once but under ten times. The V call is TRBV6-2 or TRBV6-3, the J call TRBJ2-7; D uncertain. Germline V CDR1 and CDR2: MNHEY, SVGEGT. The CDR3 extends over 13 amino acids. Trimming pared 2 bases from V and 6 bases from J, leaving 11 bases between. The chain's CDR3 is CASSYISRGEQYF. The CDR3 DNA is TGTGCCAGCAGTTACATCTCTCGAGGCGAGCAGTACTTC.

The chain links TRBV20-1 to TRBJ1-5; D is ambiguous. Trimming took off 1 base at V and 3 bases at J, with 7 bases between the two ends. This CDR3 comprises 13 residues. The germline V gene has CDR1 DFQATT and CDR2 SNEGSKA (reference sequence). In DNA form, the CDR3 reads TGCAGTGCTAGAGTGCAGCCCAATCAGCCCCAGCATTTT. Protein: CSARVQPNQPQHF.